This TCR beta chain is from a study of shared T cell receptors in the human thymus. TCRdb's table, derived via immunoSEQ multiplex PCR, lists solely in-frame clones and lacks some. The data hold some 700,000 clones, with roughly 90% observed a single time. Trimming took off 7 bases at V and 5 bases at J, with 11 bases between the two ends. Germline CDR1 reads SNHLY; CDR2 reads FYNNEI. This CDR3 has 12 residues. These same data were also listed under a study on human thymus T cells.

The sequence came from a boy in the first two years of life with a congenital heart defect. This rearrangement joins TRBV2 to TRBJ1-2; no reliable D call. The specimen sequenced was thymocytes. The CDR3 here is CASMQDYYGYTF. Here the CDR3 DNA reads TGTGCCAGCATGCAGGACTATTATGGCTACACCTTC.